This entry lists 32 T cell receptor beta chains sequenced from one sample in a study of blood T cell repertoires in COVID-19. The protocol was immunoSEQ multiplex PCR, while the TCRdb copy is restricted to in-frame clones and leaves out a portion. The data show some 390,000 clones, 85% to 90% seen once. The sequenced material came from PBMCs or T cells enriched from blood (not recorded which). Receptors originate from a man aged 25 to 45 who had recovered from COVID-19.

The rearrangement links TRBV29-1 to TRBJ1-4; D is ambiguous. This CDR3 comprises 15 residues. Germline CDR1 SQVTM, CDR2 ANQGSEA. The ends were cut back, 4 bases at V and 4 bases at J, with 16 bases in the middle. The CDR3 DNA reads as TGCAGCGTTGGGTGGGCCTCGGGGTTTAATGAAAAACTGTTTTTT. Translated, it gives CSVGWASGFNEKLFF. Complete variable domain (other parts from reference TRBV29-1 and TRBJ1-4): SAVISQKPSRDICQRGTSLTIQCQVDSQVTMMFWYRQQPGQSLTLIATANQGSEATYESGFVIDKFPISRPNLTFSTLTVSNMSPEDSSIYLCSVGWASGFNEKLFFGSGTQLSVL.

The CDR3 region is CASSTGGGEETQYF. Written as DNA, the CDR3 is TGTGCCAGCAGCACGGGGGGGGGCGAAGAGACCCAGTACTTC. J is TRBJ2-5 and V is TRBV6-2 or TRBV6-3, with TRBD2 identical over 8 bases. Germline values: CDR1 MNHEY, CDR2 SVGEGT. The CDR3 spans 14 residues. V lost 6 bases, J lost 3 bases, and 6 bases stayed unmatched.

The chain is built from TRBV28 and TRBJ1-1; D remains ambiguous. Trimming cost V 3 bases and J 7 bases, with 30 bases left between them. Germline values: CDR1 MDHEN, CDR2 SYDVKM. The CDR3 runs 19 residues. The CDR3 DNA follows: TGTGCCAGCAGTTTTCGCCTCCCCGCCCGGGTAGGTAGTCGGATTGAAGCTTTCTTT. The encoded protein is CASSFRLPARVGSRIEAFF.

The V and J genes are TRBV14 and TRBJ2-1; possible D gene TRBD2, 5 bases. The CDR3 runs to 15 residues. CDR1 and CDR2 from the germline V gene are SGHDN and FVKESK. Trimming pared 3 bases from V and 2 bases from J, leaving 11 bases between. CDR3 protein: CASSQMTNPYNEQFF. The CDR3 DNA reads TGTGCCAGCAGCCAGATGACTAACCCCTACAATGAGCAGTTCTTC. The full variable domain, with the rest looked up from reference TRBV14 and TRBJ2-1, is EAGVTQFPSHSVIEKGQTVTLRCDPISGHDNLYWYRRVMGKEIKFLLHFVKESKQDESGMPNNRFLAERTGGTYSTLKVQPAELEDSGVYFCASSQMTNPYNEQFFGPGTRLTVL.

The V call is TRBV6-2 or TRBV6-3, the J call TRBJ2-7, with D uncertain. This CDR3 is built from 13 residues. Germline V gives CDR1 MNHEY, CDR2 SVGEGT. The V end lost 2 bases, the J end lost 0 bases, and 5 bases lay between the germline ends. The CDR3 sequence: CASSYVASYEQYF. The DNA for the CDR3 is TGTGCCAGCAGTTACGTAGCCTCCTACGAGCAGTACTTC.

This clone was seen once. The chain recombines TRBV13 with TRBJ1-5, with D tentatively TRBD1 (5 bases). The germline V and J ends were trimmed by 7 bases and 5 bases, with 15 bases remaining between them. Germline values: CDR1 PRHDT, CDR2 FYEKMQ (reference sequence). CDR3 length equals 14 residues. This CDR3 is CASTYSQGYQPQHF. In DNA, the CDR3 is TGTGCCAGCACCTACTCCCAGGGATATCAGCCCCAGCATTTT.

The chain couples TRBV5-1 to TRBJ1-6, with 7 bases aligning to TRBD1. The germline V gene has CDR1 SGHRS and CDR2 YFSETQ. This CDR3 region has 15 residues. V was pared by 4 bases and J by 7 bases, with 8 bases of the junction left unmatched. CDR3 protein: CASSASGTANSPLHF. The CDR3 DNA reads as TGCGCCAGCAGCGCCTCCGGGACAGCGAATTCACCCCTCCACTTT.

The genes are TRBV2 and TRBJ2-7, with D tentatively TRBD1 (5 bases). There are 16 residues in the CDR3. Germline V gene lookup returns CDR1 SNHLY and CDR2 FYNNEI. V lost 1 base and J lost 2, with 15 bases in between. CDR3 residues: CASSEDRTLPAYEQYF. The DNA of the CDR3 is TGTGCCAGCAGTGAAGACCGGACACTCCCGGCCTACGAGCAGTACTTC.

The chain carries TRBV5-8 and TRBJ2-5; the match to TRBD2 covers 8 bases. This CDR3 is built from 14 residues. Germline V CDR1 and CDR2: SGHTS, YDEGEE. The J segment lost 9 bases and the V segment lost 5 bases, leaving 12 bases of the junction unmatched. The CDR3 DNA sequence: TGTGCCAGCAGGAGGCTAGCGGGTCAAGGGGCCCAGTACTTC. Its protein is CASRRLAGQGAQYF.

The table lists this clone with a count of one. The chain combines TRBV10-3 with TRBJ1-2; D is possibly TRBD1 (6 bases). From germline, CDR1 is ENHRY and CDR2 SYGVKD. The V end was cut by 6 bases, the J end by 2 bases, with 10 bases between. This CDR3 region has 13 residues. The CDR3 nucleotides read TGTGCCATCAGCCAGGGACAAAACTATGGCTACACCTTC. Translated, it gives CAISQGQNYGYTF.

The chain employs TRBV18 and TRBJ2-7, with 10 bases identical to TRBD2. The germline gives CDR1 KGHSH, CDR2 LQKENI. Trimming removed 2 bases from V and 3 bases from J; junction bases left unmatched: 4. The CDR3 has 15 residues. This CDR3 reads CASSPGLAGVYEQYF. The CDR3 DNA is TGTGCCAGCTCACCAGGGCTAGCGGGGGTCTACGAGCAGTACTTC.

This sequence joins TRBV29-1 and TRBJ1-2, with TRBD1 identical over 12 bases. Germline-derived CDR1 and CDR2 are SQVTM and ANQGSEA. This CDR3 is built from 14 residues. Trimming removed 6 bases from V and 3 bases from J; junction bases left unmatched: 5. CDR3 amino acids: CSVPGQGAYYGYTF. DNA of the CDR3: TGCAGCGTACCGGGACAGGGGGCGTACTATGGCTACACCTTC.

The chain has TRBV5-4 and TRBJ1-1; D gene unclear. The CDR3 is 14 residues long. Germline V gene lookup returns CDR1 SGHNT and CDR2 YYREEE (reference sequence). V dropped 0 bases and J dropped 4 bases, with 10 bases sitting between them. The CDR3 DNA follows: TGTGCCAGCAGCTTGGTGCGGGGAAGCACTGAAGCTTTCTTT. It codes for CASSLVRGSTEAFF.

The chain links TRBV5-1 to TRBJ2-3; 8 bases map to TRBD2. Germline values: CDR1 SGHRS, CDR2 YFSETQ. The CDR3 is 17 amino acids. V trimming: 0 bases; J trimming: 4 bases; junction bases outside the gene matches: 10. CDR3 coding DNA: TGCGCCAGCAGCTTGGCCGATACGGGAGGGCCCGCAGATACGCAGTATTTT. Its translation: CASSLADTGGPADTQYF.

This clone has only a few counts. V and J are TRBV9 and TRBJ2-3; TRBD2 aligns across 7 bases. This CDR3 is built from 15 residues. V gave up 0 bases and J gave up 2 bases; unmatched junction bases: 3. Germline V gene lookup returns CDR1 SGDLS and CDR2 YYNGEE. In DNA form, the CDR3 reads TGTGCCAGCAGCGTAGCGGGAGGCACCACAGATACGCAGTATTTT. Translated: CASSVAGGTTDTQYF. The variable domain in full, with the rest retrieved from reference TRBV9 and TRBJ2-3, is DSGVTQTPKHLITATGQRVTLRCSPRSGDLSVYWYQQSLDQGLQFLIQYYNGEERAKGNILERFSAQQFPDLHSELNLSSLELGDSALYFCASSVAGGTTDTQYFGPGTRLTVL.

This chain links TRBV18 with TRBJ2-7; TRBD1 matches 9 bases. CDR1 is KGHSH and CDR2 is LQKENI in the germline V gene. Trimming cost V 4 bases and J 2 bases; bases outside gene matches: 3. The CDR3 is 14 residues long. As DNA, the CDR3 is TGTGCCAGCTCACTCGGGACAGGGACCTACGAGCAGTACTTC. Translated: CASSLGTGTYEQYF.

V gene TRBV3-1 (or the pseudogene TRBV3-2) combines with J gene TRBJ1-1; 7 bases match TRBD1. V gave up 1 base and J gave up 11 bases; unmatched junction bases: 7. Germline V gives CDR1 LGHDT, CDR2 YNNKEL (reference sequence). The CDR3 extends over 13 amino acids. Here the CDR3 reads CASSQVQGQGAFF. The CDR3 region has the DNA TGTGCCAGCAGCCAAGTACAGGGGCAAGGGGCTTTCTTT.

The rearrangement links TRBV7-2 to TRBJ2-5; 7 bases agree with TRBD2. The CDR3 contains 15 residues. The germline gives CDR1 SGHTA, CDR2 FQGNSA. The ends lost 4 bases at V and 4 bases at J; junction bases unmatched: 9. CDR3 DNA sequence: TGTGCCAGCAGCTCGTCTAGCGGCGGGGGAGAGACCCAGTACTTC. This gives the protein CASSSSSGGGETQYF.

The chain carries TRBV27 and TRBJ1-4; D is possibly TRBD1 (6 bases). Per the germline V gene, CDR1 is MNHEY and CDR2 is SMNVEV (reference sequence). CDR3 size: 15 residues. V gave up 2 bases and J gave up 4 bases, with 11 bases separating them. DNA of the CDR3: TGTGCCAGCAGTTTAGTAGGGGGTGGTAATGAAAAACTGTTTTTT. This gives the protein CASSLVGGGNEKLFF. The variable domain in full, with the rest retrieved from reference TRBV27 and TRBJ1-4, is EAQVTQNPRYLITVTGKKLTVTCSQNMNHEYMSWYRQDPGLGLRQIYYSMNVEVTDKGDVPEGYKVSRKEKRNFPLILESPSPNQTSLYFCASSLVGGGNEKLFFGSGTQLSVL.

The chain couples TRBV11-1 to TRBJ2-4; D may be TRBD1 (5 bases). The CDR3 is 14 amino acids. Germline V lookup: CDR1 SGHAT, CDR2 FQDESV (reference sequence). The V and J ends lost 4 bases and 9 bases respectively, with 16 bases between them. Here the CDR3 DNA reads TGTGCCAGCAGCTCGTCTCTCCAGGGTGGCATTCAGTACTTC. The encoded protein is CASSSSLQGGIQYF.

The DNA for the CDR3 is TGTGCCAGCAGCTTAGGGACGAATCGGGGATACACCGGGGAGCTGTTTTTT. Residues: CASSLGTNRGYTGELFF. This chain joins TRBV7-8 and TRBJ2-2; D is possibly TRBD2 (5 bases). The V end lost 1 base, the J end lost 3 bases, and 15 bases lay between the germline ends. The CDR3 is 17 amino acids. CDR1 SGHVS and CDR2 FQNEAQ come from the germline V gene. The whole variable domain, remainder taken from reference TRBV7-8 and TRBJ2-2, is GAGVSQSPRYKVAKRGQDVALRCDPISGHVSLFWYQQALGQGPEFLTYFQNEAQLDKSGLPSDRFFAERPEGSVSTLKIQRTQQEDSAVYLCASSLGTNRGYTGELFFGEGSRLTVL.

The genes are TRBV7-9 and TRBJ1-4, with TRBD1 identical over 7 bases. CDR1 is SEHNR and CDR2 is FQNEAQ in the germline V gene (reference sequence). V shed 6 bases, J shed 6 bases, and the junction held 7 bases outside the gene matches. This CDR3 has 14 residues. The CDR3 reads CASRPQGWDEKLFF. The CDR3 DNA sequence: TGTGCCAGCAGACCACAGGGGTGGGATGAAAAACTGTTTTTT.

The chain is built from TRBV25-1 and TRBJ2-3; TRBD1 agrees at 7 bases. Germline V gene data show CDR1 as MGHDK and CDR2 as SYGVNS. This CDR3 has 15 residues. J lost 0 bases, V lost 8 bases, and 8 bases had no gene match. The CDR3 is CASAQTGASTDTQYF. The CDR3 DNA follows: TGTGCCAGCGCACAAACAGGGGCTAGCACAGATACGCAGTATTTT. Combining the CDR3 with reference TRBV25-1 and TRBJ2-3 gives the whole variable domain EADIYQTPRYLVIGTGKKITLECSQTMGHDKMYWYQQDPGMELHLIHYSYGVNSTEKGDLSSESTVSRIRTEHFPLTLESARPSHTSQYLCASAQTGASTDTQYFGPGTRLTVL.

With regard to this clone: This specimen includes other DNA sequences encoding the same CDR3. The CDR3 sequence is CASSLGLAGADTQYF. In nucleotides, the CDR3 is TGCGCCAGCAGCTTGGGACTAGCGGGAGCCGATACGCAGTATTTT. The gene calls are TRBV5-1 and TRBJ2-3, with TRBD2 identical over 12 bases. The CDR3 has 15 amino acids. V lost 0 bases, J lost 6 bases, and 2 bases stayed unmatched. Per germline, CDR1 SGHRS and CDR2 YFSETQ.

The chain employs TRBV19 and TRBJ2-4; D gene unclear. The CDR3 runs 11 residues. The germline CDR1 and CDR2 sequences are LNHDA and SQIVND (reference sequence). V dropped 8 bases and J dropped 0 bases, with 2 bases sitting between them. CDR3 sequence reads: CASLAKNIQYF. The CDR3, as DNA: TGTGCCAGTCTAGCCAAAAACATTCAGTACTTC.

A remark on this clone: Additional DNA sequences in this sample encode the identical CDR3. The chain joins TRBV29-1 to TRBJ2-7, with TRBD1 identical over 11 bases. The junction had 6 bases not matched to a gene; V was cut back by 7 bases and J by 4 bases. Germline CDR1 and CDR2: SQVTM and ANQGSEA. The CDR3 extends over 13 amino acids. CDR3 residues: CSAEGQGGYEQYF. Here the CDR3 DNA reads TGCAGCGCTGAGGGACAGGGGGGTTACGAGCAGTACTTC.

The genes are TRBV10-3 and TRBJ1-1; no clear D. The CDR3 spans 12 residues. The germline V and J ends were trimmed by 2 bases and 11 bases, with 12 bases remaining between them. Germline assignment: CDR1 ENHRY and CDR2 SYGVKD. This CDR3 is CAISEGKFLAFF. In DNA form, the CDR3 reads TGTGCCATCAGTGAGGGCAAGTTCCTTGCTTTCTTT.

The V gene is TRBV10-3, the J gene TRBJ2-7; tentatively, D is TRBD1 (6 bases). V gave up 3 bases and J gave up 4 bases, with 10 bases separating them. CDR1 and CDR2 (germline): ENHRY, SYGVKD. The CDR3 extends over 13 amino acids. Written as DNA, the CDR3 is TGTGCCATCAGTGACAGGGGTGTTTACGAGCAGTACTTC. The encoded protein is CAISDRGVYEQYF.

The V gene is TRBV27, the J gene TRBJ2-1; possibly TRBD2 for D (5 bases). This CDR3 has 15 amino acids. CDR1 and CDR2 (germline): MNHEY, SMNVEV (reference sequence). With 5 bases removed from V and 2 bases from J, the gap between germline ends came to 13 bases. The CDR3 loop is CASSPGIPPYNEQFF. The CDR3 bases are TGTGCCAGCAGTCCCGGGATTCCCCCCTACAATGAGCAGTTCTTC.

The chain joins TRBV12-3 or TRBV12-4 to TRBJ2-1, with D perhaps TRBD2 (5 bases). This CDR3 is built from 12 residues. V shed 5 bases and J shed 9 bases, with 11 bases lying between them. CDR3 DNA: TGTGCCAGCAGTCAGGACTGGGGTGAGCAGTTCTTC. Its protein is CASSQDWGEQFF.

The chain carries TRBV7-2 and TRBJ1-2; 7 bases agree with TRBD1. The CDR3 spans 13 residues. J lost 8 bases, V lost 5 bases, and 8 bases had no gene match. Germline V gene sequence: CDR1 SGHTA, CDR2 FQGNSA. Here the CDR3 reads CASSQGELSGYTF. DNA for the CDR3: TGTGCCAGCAGCCAGGGGGAATTGAGCGGCTACACCTTC.

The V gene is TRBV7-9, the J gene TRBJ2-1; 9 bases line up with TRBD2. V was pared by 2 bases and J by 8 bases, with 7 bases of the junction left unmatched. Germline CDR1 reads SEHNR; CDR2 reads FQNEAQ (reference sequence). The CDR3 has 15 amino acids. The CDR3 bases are TGTGCCAGCAGCTTAAGTAGCGGGAGAGGCGATGAGCAGTTCTTC. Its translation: CASSLSSGRGDEQFF.